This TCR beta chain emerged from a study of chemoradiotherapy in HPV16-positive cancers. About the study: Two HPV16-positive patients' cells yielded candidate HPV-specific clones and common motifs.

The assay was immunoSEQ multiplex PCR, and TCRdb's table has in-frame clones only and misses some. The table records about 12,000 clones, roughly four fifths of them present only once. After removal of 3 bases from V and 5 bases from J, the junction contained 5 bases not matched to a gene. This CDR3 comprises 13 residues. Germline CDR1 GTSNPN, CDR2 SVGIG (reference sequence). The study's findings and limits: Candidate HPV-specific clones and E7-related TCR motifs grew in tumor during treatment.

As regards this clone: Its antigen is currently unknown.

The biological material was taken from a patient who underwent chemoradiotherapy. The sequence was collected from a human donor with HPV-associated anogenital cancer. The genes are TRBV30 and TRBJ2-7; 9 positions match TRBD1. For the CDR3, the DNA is TGTGCCTGGAGAGACGACAGGGGGAACGAGCAGTACTTC. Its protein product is CAWRDDRGNEQYF.